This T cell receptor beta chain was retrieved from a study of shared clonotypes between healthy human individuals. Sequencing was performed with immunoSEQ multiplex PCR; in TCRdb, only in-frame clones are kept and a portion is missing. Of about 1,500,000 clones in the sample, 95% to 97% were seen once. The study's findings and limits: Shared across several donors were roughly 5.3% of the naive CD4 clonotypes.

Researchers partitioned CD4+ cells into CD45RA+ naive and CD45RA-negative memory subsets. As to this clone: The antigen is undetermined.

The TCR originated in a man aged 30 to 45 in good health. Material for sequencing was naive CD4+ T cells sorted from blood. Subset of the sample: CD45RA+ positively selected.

CDR3 in DNA: TGTGCCACCTCAACCAGGACACCCCCCTACGAGCAGTACTTC. It is translated as CATSTRTPPYEQYF. The genes are TRBV2 and TRBJ2-7; possibly TRBD1 for D (5 bases). This CDR3 region has 14 residues. The germline gives CDR1 SNHLY, CDR2 FYNNEI. V was trimmed by 10 bases and J by 2 bases, leaving 18 bases between them.